This T cell receptor (beta chain) is from a study of blood T cell repertoires in COVID-19. Study background: Samples of COVID-19 (acute and convalescent) were obtained from the United States, Italy and Spain. Nucleic acid was either cDNA or gDNA, and it came from T cells, B-cell-depleted T cells, or PBMCs.

V dropped 2 bases and J dropped 3; count of bases not matched to a gene: 15. This CDR3 comprises 18 residues. CDR1 is MDHEN and CDR2 is SYDVKM in the germline V gene. Per the original data handling: Amplifying reference gene primers gave estimates of nucleated cell counts. Clones were sequenced by immunoSEQ multiplex PCR, and TCRdb holds only the in-frame ones, with some missing. The V and J calls and clone size were taken over from that table, and D and trimming were inferred from the DNA. The sample has under 200,000 clones, more than 65% seen once. Which cohort a participant joined came from the clinical history participants gave.

The sequence was collected from a man aged 60 to 69 who had recovered from COVID-19. The chain uses TRBV28 and TRBJ1-2; TRBD1 aligns across 7 bases. Sequenced input: PBMCs or T cells enriched from blood (not recorded which). CDR3 loop: CASSLPDPRQGVDYGYTF. DNA of the CDR3: TGTGCCAGCAGTTTACCAGATCCACGACAGGGTGTGGACTATGGCTACACCTTC.